The 14 T cell receptor beta chains listed next were all sequenced from one sample in a study. MiXCR, run by TCRdb on the RT-PCR reads, gives a single entry per CDR3 protein. In the table there are approximately 720,000 distinct CDR3 sequences, 13% to 15% of which are singletons. Sequenced input: memory CD4+ T cells from blood. These receptor sequences come from a female donor in good health, serving as a healthy control.

The table lists this clonotype with many counts. The chain joins TRBV24-1 to TRBJ1-5; 8 bases fit TRBD1. Trimming cost V 3 bases and J 2 bases; bases outside gene matches: 2. Germline CDR1 and CDR2: KGHDR and SFDVKD. The CDR3 loop spans 15 amino acids. CDR3 DNA sequence: TGTGCCACCAGTGATGGACAGGGAGGCAATCAGCCCCAGCATTTT. Protein sequence: CATSDGQGGNQPQHF.

This clonotype turned up a few times. This rearrangement joins TRBV6-6 to TRBJ2-1, with D possibly TRBD2 on 6 matching bases. Germline CDR1 MNHNY, CDR2 SVGAGI (reference sequence). This CDR3 spans 14 amino acids. With 4 bases removed from V and 7 bases from J, the gap between germline ends came to 14 bases. This chain's CDR3 is CASSSGSSRNEQFF. Here the CDR3 DNA reads TGTGCCAGCAGTTCCGGGAGCTCTCGGAATGAGCAGTTCTTC.

The chain has TRBV20-1 and TRBJ1-1; 10 nucleotides line up with TRBD1. The CDR3 has 14 amino acids. In germline, CDR1 is DFQATT, CDR2 SNEGSKA (reference sequence). Trimming took 3 bases from V and 9 from J; bases not matched to a gene: 10. The chain's CDR3 is CSARAQEGQGKAFF. As DNA, the CDR3 is TGCAGTGCTAGGGCTCAGGAGGGACAGGGGAAAGCTTTCTTT.

This clonotype has only a few counts. This chain connects TRBV12-3 or TRBV12-4 to TRBJ2-5, with 7 nucleotides matching TRBD1. Trimming took 5 bases from V and 5 from J; bases not matched to a gene: 8. There are 14 residues in the CDR3. The CDR3 is CASSRQGSKETQYF. Here the CDR3 DNA reads TGTGCCAGCAGTAGACAGGGAAGTAAGGAGACCCAGTACTTC.

The chain carries TRBV27 and TRBJ2-1; 10 nucleotides match TRBD1. V lost 0 bases and J lost 8; bases outside the gene matches: 4. The germline CDR1 and CDR2 sequences are MNHEY and SMNVEV (reference sequence). The CDR3 is 15 amino acids. The CDR3 is CASSLSWDRGHEQFF. The CDR3 nucleotides read TGTGCCAGCAGTTTATCCTGGGACAGGGGCCATGAGCAGTTCTTC.

The rearrangement uses TRBV5-1 and TRBJ1-4; D may be TRBD1 (5 bases). The germline V gene encodes CDR1 SGHRS and CDR2 YFSETQ. This CDR3 contains 15 residues. Trimming removed 3 bases from V and 0 bases from J, with 9 bases in between. The CDR3 DNA reads TGCGCCAGCAGCTCCGGGACGACAACTAATGAAAAACTGTTTTTT. It translates to CASSSGTTTNEKLFF.

This clonotype has more than one count but fewer than ten. The chain combines TRBV5-1 with TRBJ2-1; either TRBD1 or TRBD2 may fit D (5 bases each). Germline CDR1 reads SGHRS; CDR2 reads YFSETQ. V lost 4 bases and J lost 1, with 18 bases in between. CDR3 size: 17 residues. This CDR3 is CASSRGPSTNSYNEQFF. CDR3 nucleotide sequence: TGCGCCAGCAGCCGGGGCCCTAGTACTAATTCCTACAATGAGCAGTTCTTC.

This clonotype was counted a few times. This rearrangement joins TRBV12-3 or TRBV12-4 to TRBJ1-2, with 8 positions matching TRBD1. V lost 3 bases, J lost 8 bases, and 11 bases stayed unmatched. The CDR3 has 15 amino acids. In DNA, the CDR3 is TGTGCCAGCAGTTTCCCAGGACAGGGAGTACTCGGCTACACCTTC. As protein: CASSFPGQGVLGYTF.

The CDR3: CASSWPGADTQYF. CDR3 nucleotide sequence: TGTGCCAGCAGCTGGCCAGGGGCAGATACGCAGTATTTT. The chain has TRBV7-2 and TRBJ2-3, with D tentatively TRBD1 (6 bases). Germline CDR1 reads SGHTA; CDR2 reads FQGNSA. CDR3 length: 13 residues. V was cut by 4 bases and J by 4 bases, with 9 bases left in between.

This clonotype was seen a few times. DNA of the CDR3: TGCAGTGCGGCTAGGACTAGCGGCAAAGGGCGAGAGACCCAGTACTTC. Translating it yields CSAARTSGKGRETQYF. This sequence joins TRBV20-1 and TRBJ2-5; 10 bases match TRBD2. CDR1 is DFQATT and CDR2 is SNEGSKA in the germline V gene (reference sequence). Trimming removed 6 bases from V and 4 bases from J; junction bases left unmatched: 14. The CDR3 runs to 16 residues.

The V call is TRBV12-3 or TRBV12-4, the J call TRBJ2-3; perhaps TRBD1 as D (5 bases). The ends were cut back, 5 bases at V and 5 bases at J, with 26 bases in the middle. This CDR3 is built from 18 residues. The CDR3 region has the DNA TGTGCCAGCAGTCCAGGGCAGTTCCGAGTATCCTCCTTAGATACGCAGTATTTT. It codes for CASSPGQFRVSSLDTQYF.

This sequence joins TRBV2 and TRBJ1-5, with D tentatively TRBD1 (6 bases). Germline CDR1 reads SNHLY; CDR2 reads FYNNEI. V was pared by 3 bases and J by 11 bases, with 20 bases between. The CDR3 covers 15 residues. The CDR3 region is CASSEPGRGRMAQHF. DNA for the CDR3: TGTGCCAGCAGTGAGCCCGGCAGGGGAAGGATGGCCCAGCATTTT. Variable domain in full (rest from reference TRBV2 and TRBJ1-5): EPEVTQTPSHQVTQMGQEVILRCVPISNHLYFYWYRQILGQKVEFLVSFYNNEISEKSEIFDDQFSVERPDGSNFTLKIRSTKLEDSAMYFCASSEPGRGRMAQHFGDGTRLSIL.

The J gene is TRBJ1-1, the V gene TRBV20-1; 8 bases match TRBD1. V dropped 3 bases and J dropped 6; count of bases not matched to a gene: 12. Germline assignment: CDR1 DFQATT and CDR2 SNEGSKA (reference sequence). The CDR3 has 15 amino acids. The DNA for the CDR3 is TGCAGTGCTAGTGGACAGGGCGGTCCTTTTCCTGAAGCTTTCTTT. This encodes CSASGQGGPFPEAFF.

Only a few counts were recorded for this clonotype. V usage is TRBV27 and J usage is TRBJ2-3; 12 bases line up with TRBD2. The trim removed 7 bases at V and 0 bases at J, leaving 11 bases unmatched. Germline-derived CDR1 and CDR2 are MNHEY and SMNVEV (reference sequence). The CDR3 contains 18 residues. CDR3 bases: TGTGCCAGCAAACTATACGCCGGGACTAGCGGGAGCACAGATACGCAGTATTTT. Translation gives CASKLYAGTSGSTDTQYF.